One sample yielded the 20 T cell receptor beta chains listed below, sequenced in a study of T cells in Graves' hyperthyroidism and ophthalmopathy. RNA transcripts gave rise to amplified TCR beta CDR3 regions. TCR CDR3 regions were first amplified by RT-PCR with HTBI primers. TCRdb redid the calling of the multiplex PCR reads with MiXCR, one entry per CDR3 protein. The sample carries 300,000 to 400,000 distinct CDR3 sequences, 18% recorded once. Sequencing used blood. These receptors were obtained from a woman aged 45 to 65 with Graves' hyperthyroidism.

The chain has TRBV13 and TRBJ2-1; 7 bases are a match to TRBD2. The V segment lost 3 bases and the J segment 7 bases; nucleotides outside the gene matches: 9. Germline CDR1 and CDR2: PRHDT and FYEKMQ (reference sequence). This CDR3 is 15 amino acids long. In DNA form, the CDR3 reads TGTGCCAGCAGCTTCCCGTCGGGGGAGGGGAATGAGCAGTTCTTC. It is translated as CASSFPSGEGNEQFF. The variable domain in full, with the rest retrieved from reference TRBV13 and TRBJ2-1, is AAGVIQSPRHLIKEKRETATLKCYPIPRHDTVYWYQQGPGQDPQFLISFYEKMQSDKGSIPDRFSAQQFSDYHSELNMSSLELGDSALYFCASSFPSGEGNEQFFGPGTRLTVL.

This clonotype was detected ten times or more. The CDR3 nucleotides read TGTGCCAGCAGCTACATTGGGGCTAGCACAGATACGCAGTATTTT. Protein: CASSYIGASTDTQYF. The V call is TRBV6-2 or TRBV6-3, the J call TRBJ2-3, with a weak D call TRBD1 (5 bases). V was pared by 6 bases and J by 0 bases, with 13 bases between. Germline V gene lookup returns CDR1 MNHEY and CDR2 SVGEGT. The CDR3 runs 15 residues.

V usage is TRBV12-3 or TRBV12-4 and J usage is TRBJ1-6; 7 bases are shared with TRBD1. The CDR3 length is 16 residues. J gave up 5 bases and V 2 bases, and 6 bases lay outside the gene matches. CDR3 nucleotide sequence: TGTGCCAGCAGTTTAACAGACAGGGCCCATAATTCACCCCTCCACTTT. Translating it yields CASSLTDRAHNSPLHF.

As for this clonotype: A read error may be the cause here, since a much bigger clone is one base away. The J gene is TRBJ2-5, the V gene TRBV7-2; a possible D gene is TRBD2 (6 bases). This CDR3 spans 15 amino acids. CDR1 SGHTA and CDR2 FQGNSA come from the germline V gene. V gave up 3 bases and J gave up 2 bases, with 13 bases separating them. CDR3 amino acids: CASSLRAGPQETQYF. Written as DNA, the CDR3 is TGTGCCAGCAGCTTGCGGGCGGGACCACAAGAGACCCAGTACTTC.

This clonotype has only a few counts. The chain couples TRBV2 to TRBJ1-2; D perhaps matches TRBD1 (6 bases). This CDR3 spans 13 amino acids. V lost 4 bases and J lost 4, with 10 bases in between. CDR1 and CDR2 (germline): SNHLY, FYNNEI. This chain's CDR3 is CASSVGGRYGYTF. CDR3 bases: TGTGCCAGCAGTGTCGGGGGCCGCTATGGCTACACCTTC.

This clonotype was detected only once. The chain links TRBV30 to TRBJ2-7; 8 nucleotides match TRBD2. Germline V gives CDR1 GTSNPN, CDR2 SVGIG (reference sequence). The CDR3 is 15 residues long. Losses at the gene ends were 8 bases for V and 0 bases for J; bases not matched to a gene: 12. The chain's CDR3 is CASSTTTSDSYEQYF. DNA for the CDR3: TGTGCCAGTAGTACCACGACTAGCGACTCCTACGAGCAGTACTTC.

There are a few counts of this clonotype. V is TRBV28 and J is TRBJ2-5, with TRBD2 matching 10 bases. This CDR3 contains 15 residues. Losses at the gene ends were 4 bases for V and 5 bases for J; bases not matched to a gene: 7. CDR1 and CDR2 (germline): MDHEN, SYDVKM. CDR3 sequence reads: CASSSQRGGVETQYF. Written as DNA, the CDR3 is TGTGCCAGCAGTTCTCAGCGGGGGGGCGTTGAGACCCAGTACTTC.

This chain connects TRBV2 to TRBJ2-4; 9 nucleotides line up with TRBD1. Germline V gene data show CDR1 as SNHLY and CDR2 as FYNNEI. The CDR3 is 15 amino acids. Unmatched junction bases numbered 5, after V lost 6 bases and J lost 2 bases. The CDR3 region is CASRGDRDPKNIQYF. CDR3 bases: TGTGCCAGCAGAGGGGACAGGGACCCCAAAAACATTCAGTACTTC.

This clonotype has a count of ten or more. This rearrangement joins TRBV11-2 to TRBJ2-7; D ambiguous. The V end was cut by 0 bases, the J end by 6 bases, with 9 bases between. CDR3 length equals 13 residues. Germline CDR1 reads SGHAT; CDR2 reads FQNNGV. For the CDR3, the DNA is TGTGCCAGCAGCTTAGAGAGTTGGGGCGAGCAGTACTTC. Its protein is CASSLESWGEQYF.

The table lists this clonotype with a few counts. This chain joins TRBV7-9 and TRBJ2-1, with 8 bases that match TRBD2. V was clipped by 1 base and J by 7 bases; unmatched bases: 6. The length of the CDR3 is 15 residues. Germline assignment: CDR1 SEHNR and CDR2 FQNEAQ (reference sequence). In nucleotides, the CDR3 is TGTGCCAGCAGCTTAGGAATAGCGGGAATAAATGAGCAGTTCTTC. Translation gives CASSLGIAGINEQFF.

This clonotype was seen many times. The genes are TRBV11-2 and TRBJ2-5; tentative D call: TRBD2 (5 bases). This CDR3 spans 14 amino acids. Germline V gene lookup returns CDR1 SGHAT and CDR2 FQNNGV. V was cut by 1 base and J by 2 bases, with 8 bases left in between. CDR3 protein: CASSLGTGQETQYF. CDR3 in DNA: TGTGCCAGCAGCTTAGGCACGGGGCAAGAGACCCAGTACTTC.

The table lists this clonotype with many counts. The chain joins TRBV7-3 to TRBJ2-3; possibly TRBD2 for D (5 bases). Germline V CDR1 and CDR2: SGHTA, FQGTGA. The V and J ends lost 1 base and 0 bases respectively, with 11 bases between them. This CDR3 is 16 amino acids long. CDR3 protein: CASSLIVGGSTDTQYF. Written as DNA, the CDR3 is TGTGCCAGCAGCTTAATAGTGGGCGGGAGCACAGATACGCAGTATTTT.

This chain joins TRBV27 and TRBJ1-2, with D perhaps TRBD1 (5 bases). The CDR3 is made up of 15 amino acids. Trimming cost V 5 bases and J 7 bases, with 20 bases left between them. CDR1 and CDR2 (germline): MNHEY, SMNVEV (reference sequence). The CDR3 nucleotides read TGTGCCAGCAGTGGGACGCGGGCTGGTTTCGGTGGCTACACCTTC. Its protein is CASSGTRAGFGGYTF.

This clonotype appeared a few times. V is TRBV11-2 and J is TRBJ2-6; 11 bases are a match to TRBD1. Trimming cost V 5 bases and J 1 base; bases outside gene matches: 10. Per the germline V gene, CDR1 is SGHAT and CDR2 is FQNNGV. The CDR3 runs to 19 residues. Written as DNA, the CDR3 is TGTGCCAGCAGCCCCGGGACAGGGGGTAGTTTATCTGGGGCCAACGTCCTGACTTTC. Translating it yields CASSPGTGGSLSGANVLTF.

The chain links TRBV7-9 to TRBJ2-7, with D perhaps TRBD1 (5 bases). The V end lost 4 bases, the J end lost 4 bases, and 14 bases lay between the germline ends. There are 14 residues in the CDR3. Germline CDR1 is SEHNR and CDR2 is FQNEAQ (reference sequence). CDR3 sequence (DNA): TGTGCCAGCAGCTCCACGACAGATCTGTACGAGCAGTACTTC. Encoded protein: CASSSTTDLYEQYF.

This clonotype occurred many times. This chain links TRBV2 with TRBJ1-5, with a possible D match to TRBD1 (5 bases). This CDR3 has 13 amino acids. Germline CDR1 reads SNHLY; CDR2 reads FYNNEI. V lost 8 bases to trimming and J lost 3 bases, with 11 bases between them. In DNA form, the CDR3 reads TGTGCCAGCGAAGGGGCGTCCAATCAGCCCCAGCATTTT. Translating it yields CASEGASNQPQHF. Full variable domain (remainder filled in from reference TRBV2 and TRBJ1-5): EPEVTQTPSHQVTQMGQEVILRCVPISNHLYFYWYRQILGQKVEFLVSFYNNEISEKSEIFDDQFSVERPDGSNFTLKIRSTKLEDSAMYFCASEGASNQPQHFGDGTRLSIL.

This clonotype turned up a few times. The chain employs TRBV12-3 or TRBV12-4 and TRBJ2-1; D not resolved. The ends were cut back, 6 bases at V and 13 bases at J, with 16 bases in the middle. The CDR3 consists of 12 residues. The CDR3 bases are TGTGCCAGCAGCTCCCAGACCTCGACTCAGTTCTTC. Its protein product is CASSSQTSTQFF.

This clonotype has a count of ten or more. The chain employs TRBV20-1 and TRBJ1-1; 7 nucleotides line up with TRBD1. The CDR3 is 15 amino acids. Germline CDR1 and CDR2: DFQATT and SNEGSKA (reference sequence). V lost 3 bases to trimming and J lost 4 bases; unmatched junction nucleotides: 11. The CDR3 region is CSASPSGGLGTEAFF. In nucleotides, the CDR3 is TGCAGTGCTAGCCCCTCAGGGGGTTTGGGCACTGAAGCTTTCTTT.

This chain uses TRBV19 with TRBJ1-6; D gene uncertain. CDR3 length: 12 residues. The germline V gene has CDR1 LNHDA and CDR2 SQIVND (reference sequence). The V gene lost 2 bases and the J gene lost 11 bases, with 7 bases spanning the gap. In nucleotides, the CDR3 is TGTGCCAGTAGTATAATGGCCGCACCCCTCCACTTT. Translating gives CASSIMAAPLHF.

This chain joins TRBV7-9 and TRBJ2-1; maybe TRBD1 (6 bases). Germline V CDR1 and CDR2: SEHNR, FQNEAQ (reference sequence). V was clipped by 2 bases and J by 12 bases, with 11 bases between them. The CDR3 is 12 residues long. In DNA form, the CDR3 reads TGTGCCAGCAGCTTATTCGGGACATCGCAGTTCTTC. The encoded protein is CASSLFGTSQFF. The full variable domain, rest sourced from reference TRBV7-9 and TRBJ2-1, is DTGVSQNPRHKITKRGQNVTFRCDPISEHNRLYWYRQTLGQGPEFLTYFQNEAQLEKSRLLSDRFSAERPKGSFSTLEIQRTEQGDSAMYLCASSLFGTSQFFGPGTRLTVL.